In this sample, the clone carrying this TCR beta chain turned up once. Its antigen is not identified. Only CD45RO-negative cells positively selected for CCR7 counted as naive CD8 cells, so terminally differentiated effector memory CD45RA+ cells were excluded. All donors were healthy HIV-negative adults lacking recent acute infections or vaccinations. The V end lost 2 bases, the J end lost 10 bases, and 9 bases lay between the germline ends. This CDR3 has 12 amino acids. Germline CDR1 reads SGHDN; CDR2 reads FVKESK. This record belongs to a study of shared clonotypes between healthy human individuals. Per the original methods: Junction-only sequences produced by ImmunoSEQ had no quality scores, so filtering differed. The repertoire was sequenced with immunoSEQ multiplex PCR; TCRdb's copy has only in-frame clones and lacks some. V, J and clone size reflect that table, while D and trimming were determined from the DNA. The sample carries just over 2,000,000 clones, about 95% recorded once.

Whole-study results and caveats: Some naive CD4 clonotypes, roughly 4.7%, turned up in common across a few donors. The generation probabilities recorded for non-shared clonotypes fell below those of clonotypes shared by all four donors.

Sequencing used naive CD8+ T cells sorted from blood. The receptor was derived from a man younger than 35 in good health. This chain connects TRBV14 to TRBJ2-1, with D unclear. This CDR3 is CASSQSEPEQFF. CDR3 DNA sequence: TGTGCCAGCAGCCAATCGGAGCCGGAGCAGTTCTTC.